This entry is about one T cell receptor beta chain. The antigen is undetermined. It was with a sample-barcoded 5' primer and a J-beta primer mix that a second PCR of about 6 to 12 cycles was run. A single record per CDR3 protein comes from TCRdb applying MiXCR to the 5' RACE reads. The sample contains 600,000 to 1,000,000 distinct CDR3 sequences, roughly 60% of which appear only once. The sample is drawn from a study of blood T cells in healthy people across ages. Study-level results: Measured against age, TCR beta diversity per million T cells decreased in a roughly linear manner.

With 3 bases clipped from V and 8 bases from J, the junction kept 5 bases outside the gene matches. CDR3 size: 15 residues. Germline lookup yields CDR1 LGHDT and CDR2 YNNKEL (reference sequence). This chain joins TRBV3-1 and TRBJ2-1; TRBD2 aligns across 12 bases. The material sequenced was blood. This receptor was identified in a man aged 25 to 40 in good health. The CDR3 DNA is TGTGCCAGCAGCCACCTAGCGGGGGGGCCAGATGAGCAGTTCTTC. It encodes CASSHLAGGPDEQFF.